What follows are 21 T cell receptor beta chains derived from one specimen sequenced in a study of identical twins (dated by TCRdb to 2015 to 2016). The library was obtained by 5' RACE. TCRdb shows the sequencer as Illumina HiSeq 2000. The public reads were reprocessed in TCRdb via fastp at Q25 and MiXCR, keeping in-frame beta chains. Identical CDR3 proteins give one entry, which carries the most common genes and DNA. The sample has around 370,000 distinct CDR3 sequences on record, 9% to 10% of them singletons. Clones ranked in the top ten supply roughly 8.7% of the sample. The sequenced sample was naive T cells sorted from blood. What this sample's cell subset or site label stands for: cells isolated with a human naive T-cell isolation kit. These receptors were taken from a woman aged 45-65 years in good health.

This clonotype appeared many times. Compared with germline, one end of the junction differs, possibly owing to a read error. V gene TRBV11-2 combines with J gene TRBJ2-7; D remains ambiguous. The CDR3 has 13 residues. Germline loops: CDR1 SGHAT, CDR2 FQNNGV. The CDR3 bases are TGTGCCAGCAGCCCGGAAACTACCTATGAGCAGTACTTC. Protein: CASSPETTYEQYF.

This chain uses TRBV4-2 with TRBJ2-7; TRBD1 matches 8 bases. Trimming cost V 4 bases and J 5 bases; bases outside gene matches: 13. The CDR3 consists of 16 residues. Germline V lookup: CDR1 LGHNA, CDR2 YNFKEQ. This chain's CDR3 is CASSPRSVQGEHEQYF. CDR3 in DNA: TGTGCCAGCAGCCCCCGTTCAGTACAGGGGGAACACGAGCAGTACTTC.

This clonotype has a count of ten or more. The chain links TRBV6-5 to TRBJ2-7, with 8 bases aligning to TRBD1. Unmatched junction bases numbered 2, after V lost 4 bases and J lost 6 bases. CDR1 is MNHEY and CDR2 is SVGAGI in the germline V gene. The CDR3 runs 12 residues. The CDR3 loop is CASSSDRGEQYF. The CDR3 region has the DNA TGTGCCAGCAGTTCCGACAGGGGCGAGCAGTACTTC.

This clonotype was recorded a few times. This chain connects TRBV12-5 to TRBJ2-7; 8 bases align to TRBD2. Germline V gene sequence: CDR1 LGHNT, CDR2 FRNRAP. The trim removed 3 bases at V and 5 bases at J, leaving 12 bases unmatched. The CDR3 spans 16 residues. CDR3 nucleotides: TGTGCTAGTGGTTTTCCTCTTGTAGGACTAGCAGACGAGCAGTACTTC. Protein product: CASGFPLVGLADEQYF.

This clonotype was observed a few times. The chain couples TRBV6-2 or TRBV6-3 to TRBJ1-6, with D unclear. CDR1 is MNHEY, CDR2 SVGEGT, per germline. Trimming pared 6 bases from V and 5 bases from J, leaving 11 bases between. The CDR3 has 14 residues. CDR3 protein: CASREDRNNSPLHF. DNA of the CDR3: TGTGCCAGCAGGGAGGACCGAAATAATTCACCCCTCCACTTT.

This clonotype was counted many times. The chain employs TRBV19 and TRBJ2-7; TRBD1 is a possible D gene (5 bases). V lost 3 bases, J lost 1 base, and 10 bases lay in between. CDR3 size: 14 residues. From germline, CDR1 is LNHDA and CDR2 SQIVND (reference sequence). CDR3 nucleotide sequence: TGTGCCAGTAGTATTATAGGACAATCCTACGAGCAGTACTTC. It translates to CASSIIGQSYEQYF.

This clonotype came up many times. The chain has TRBV29-1 and TRBJ1-2; maybe TRBD1 (5 bases). The CDR3 is 14 residues long. Germline loops: CDR1 SQVTM, CDR2 ANQGSEA. V lost 4 bases to trimming and J lost 3 bases, with 15 bases between them. The CDR3 reads CSVVGGMEYYGYTF. The DNA of the CDR3 is TGCAGCGTTGTGGGGGGGATGGAGTACTATGGCTACACCTTC.

The chain employs TRBV12-3 or TRBV12-4 and TRBJ2-7, with 7 positions matching TRBD2. The CDR3 is made up of 18 amino acids. With V trimmed by 3 bases and J by 0 bases, 14 bases remained unmatched. CDR3 amino acids: CASSLIFWAGEPSYEQYF. The CDR3 DNA follows: TGTGCCAGCAGTTTGATTTTTTGGGCGGGGGAACCCTCCTACGAGCAGTACTTC.

This clonotype was recorded many times. The chain employs TRBV12-3 or TRBV12-4 and TRBJ2-2; TRBD1 might be the D (6 bases). This CDR3 comprises 14 residues. Trimming shortened V by 5 bases and J by 6 bases, and 13 bases separated the two germline ends. The CDR3: CASSHPTGPGELFF. The DNA of the CDR3 is TGTGCCAGCAGTCACCCGACAGGACCCGGGGAGCTGTTTTTT.

This clonotype was observed a few times. V is TRBV4-1 and J is TRBJ2-5, with TRBD1 as a possible D gene (6 bases). Germline V lookup: CDR1 MGHRA, CDR2 YSYEKL. V shed 3 bases and J shed 0 bases, with 14 bases lying between them. The CDR3 contains 16 residues. This chain's CDR3 is CASSHNLGTNQETQYF. The CDR3 region has the DNA TGCGCCAGCAGCCATAACCTTGGGACAAACCAAGAGACCCAGTACTTC.

This clonotype has more than one count but fewer than ten. This sequence joins TRBV5-6 and TRBJ2-7, with D perhaps matching TRBD1 or TRBD2 (5 bases each). V lost 5 bases, J lost 4 bases, and 13 bases lay in between. Germline assignment: CDR1 SGHDT and CDR2 YYEEEE. CDR3 length: 13 amino acids. CDR3 coding DNA: TGTGCCAGCAGACCCGGGGCTAATTACGAGCAGTACTTC. Residues: CASRPGANYEQYF.

The V and J genes are TRBV4-1 and TRBJ2-3, with a tentative D call TRBD2 (5 bases). Between the trimmed V and J ends, which lost 1 base and 3 bases, there was a span of 11 bases. Germline lookup yields CDR1 MGHRA and CDR2 YSYEKL. CDR3 length: 15 amino acids. The CDR3 reads CASSQVSAGTDTQYF. Written as DNA, the CDR3 is TGCGCCAGCAGCCAAGTAAGCGCGGGTACAGATACGCAGTATTTT.

This clonotype was counted a few times. The chain combines TRBV10-2 with TRBJ2-5, with D hard to call. Germline CDR1 WSHSY, CDR2 SAAADI. Trimming removed 3 bases at V and 5 bases at J, with 10 bases between. This CDR3 region has 13 residues. The CDR3 DNA is TGCGCCAGCAGTGACCGCCCCCCCGAGACCCAGTACTTC. It codes for CASSDRPPETQYF.

The genes are TRBV7-7 and TRBJ2-3, with D perhaps assigned TRBD1 or TRBD2 (5 bases each). The CDR3 length is 14 residues. Germline V gives CDR1 SSHAT, CDR2 FNYEAQ (reference sequence). Trimming pared 5 bases from V and 10 bases from J, leaving 19 bases between. CDR3 DNA: TGTGCCAGCAGCCCCCTGGGGGTCTATCTACCGCAGTATTTT. It codes for CASSPLGVYLPQYF.

This clonotype was counted between two and nine times. V is TRBV11-1 and J is TRBJ2-1; 8 bases are a match to TRBD2. Unmatched junction bases numbered 9, after V lost 5 bases and J lost 3 bases. Germline CDR1 and CDR2: SGHAT and FQDESV (reference sequence). The CDR3 consists of 16 residues. The CDR3 region is CASSLGVAGIYNEQFF. The CDR3 nucleotides are TGTGCCAGCAGCCTAGGGGTAGCGGGGATCTACAATGAGCAGTTCTTC.

The V call is TRBV2, the J call TRBJ2-7; D gene uncertain. From germline, CDR1 is SNHLY and CDR2 FYNNEI. This CDR3 region has 11 residues. V dropped 4 bases and J dropped 6 bases, with 7 bases sitting between them. The CDR3 nucleotides are TGTGCCAGCAGTGCCTGGGGCGAGCAGTACTTC. Translation: CASSAWGEQYF.

A few counts support this clonotype. The V gene is TRBV5-1, the J gene TRBJ2-1; no definite D call. The CDR3 is 13 residues long. Trimming cost V 2 bases and J 4 bases, with 7 bases left between them. Germline V gives CDR1 SGHRS, CDR2 YFSETQ. In DNA form, the CDR3 reads TGCGCCAGCAGCTTATACCAGTACAATGAGCAGTTCTTC. Its protein is CASSLYQYNEQFF.

This clonotype has just a few counts. V usage is TRBV7-3 and J usage is TRBJ2-3; D remains ambiguous. Germline assignment: CDR1 SGHTA and CDR2 FQGTGA. The CDR3 spans 13 residues. V was pared by 1 base and J by 4 bases, with 6 bases between. The CDR3 region has the DNA TGTGCCAGCAGCTTAATTCACGCAGATACGCAGTATTTT. Amino acids: CASSLIHADTQYF.

This clonotype has ten or more counts. J is TRBJ2-1 and V is TRBV5-1; TRBD2 aligns across 8 bases. The CDR3 totals 15 residues. From germline, CDR1 is SGHRS and CDR2 YFSETQ. V was pared by 0 bases and J by 3 bases, with 2 bases of the junction left unmatched. CDR3 protein: CASSLEGLDYNEQFF. CDR3 sequence (DNA): TGCGCCAGCAGCTTGGAGGGACTAGACTACAATGAGCAGTTCTTC.

V and J are TRBV7-3 and TRBJ1-1; possibly TRBD1 for D (6 bases). The CDR3 length is 14 residues. The germline V gene encodes CDR1 SGHTA and CDR2 FQGTGA. Between the trimmed V and J ends, which lost 5 bases and 1 base, there was a span of 11 bases. The CDR3 coding sequence is TGTGCCAGCAGCACCCTGGACAGGAACACTGAAGCTTTCTTT. This translates into CASSTLDRNTEAFF.

The genes are TRBV13 and TRBJ2-1; the D gene is possibly TRBD2 (5 bases). V was trimmed by 5 bases and J by 8 bases, leaving 7 bases between them. The CDR3 extends over 11 amino acids. Germline V lookup: CDR1 PRHDT, CDR2 FYEKMQ (reference sequence). In DNA, the CDR3 is TGTGCCAGCAGCCGGACTGATGAGCAGTTCTTC. The encoded protein is CASSRTDEQFF.